The 22 T cell receptor beta chains below all came from one sample that was sequenced in a study of cytomegalovirus exposure and HLA in healthy donors. PCR used 60 Vbeta primers and 13 Jbeta primers. Repertoires were generated with immunoSEQ multiplex PCR, while TCRdb's copy carries only in-frame clones and drops some. The table shows around 150,000 clones, with 60% to 80% occurring only once. The sample was PBMCs. The source of these receptors is a man younger than 35 in good health and CMV-seropositive.

The J gene is TRBJ1-2, the V gene TRBV6-5, with TRBD1 matching over 7 bases. V shed 2 bases, J shed 3 bases, and the junction held 9 bases outside the gene matches. Germline loops: CDR1 MNHEY, CDR2 SVGAGI. The CDR3 covers 16 residues. CDR3 amino acids: CASSYGERTGYYGYTF. The CDR3 DNA reads TGTGCCAGCAGTTACGGGGAGAGGACAGGTTACTATGGCTACACCTTC.

The sample holds one count of this clone. This chain's CDR3 is CASSFLGGAKNIQYF. The CDR3 region has the DNA TGCGCCAGCAGCTTCCTAGGGGGAGCCAAAAACATTCAGTACTTC. The rearrangement uses TRBV5-1 and TRBJ2-4; TRBD1 might be the D (6 bases). This CDR3 comprises 15 residues. V gave up 2 bases and J gave up 0 bases, with 9 bases separating them. From germline, CDR1 is SGHRS and CDR2 YFSETQ.

The chain has TRBV6-6 and TRBJ2-2; 14 bases are shared with TRBD2. V was clipped by 5 bases and J by 6 bases; unmatched bases: 2. CDR1 and CDR2 from the germline V gene are MNHNY and SVGAGI (reference sequence). The CDR3 extends over 15 amino acids. The CDR3 nucleotides are TGTGCCAGCAGTCGACTAGCGGGAGGGTCCGGGGAGCTGTTTTTT. Protein product: CASSRLAGGSGELFF.

This clone has a handful of counts. V gene TRBV11-2 combines with J gene TRBJ2-5, with D unclear. This CDR3 region has 14 residues. In germline, CDR1 is SGHAT, CDR2 FQNNGV. The ends were cut back, 0 bases at V and 1 base at J, with 6 bases in the middle. The chain's CDR3 is CASSLDAVQETQYF. CDR3 coding DNA: TGTGCCAGCAGCTTAGATGCAGTCCAAGAGACCCAGTACTTC.

The CDR3 here is CASSMSGTDTQYF. The CDR3 nucleotides are TGTGCCAGTAGTATGTCCGGCACAGATACGCAGTATTTT. The J gene is TRBJ2-3, the V gene TRBV19; D is unclear. Germline V gene lookup returns CDR1 LNHDA and CDR2 SQIVND (reference sequence). This CDR3 is 13 amino acids long. V gave up 3 bases and J gave up 1 base, with 5 bases separating them.

The chain recombines TRBV29-1 with TRBJ1-2; D may be TRBD1 (5 bases). The CDR3 is 10 residues long. V was pared by 4 bases and J by 12 bases, with 12 bases between. In germline, CDR1 is SQVTM, CDR2 ANQGSEA. The CDR3 region has the DNA TGCAGCGTTGGGCCAGGGTTGAACACCTTC. Its translation: CSVGPGLNTF.

CDR3 sequence: CAISESGQGRGYTF. CDR3 DNA: TGTGCCATCAGTGAGTCTGGACAGGGTCGTGGCTACACCTTC. The chain joins TRBV10-3 to TRBJ1-2; TRBD1 matches 8 bases. The CDR3 sequence is 14 residues long. Germline trimming cut 0 bases from V and 7 bases from J; bases unmatched to any gene: 4. CDR1 and CDR2 (germline): ENHRY, SYGVKD.

The chain combines TRBV19 with TRBJ1-2; D may be TRBD1 (6 bases). The germline V and J ends were trimmed by 0 bases and 6 bases, with 8 bases remaining between them. Germline CDR1 reads LNHDA; CDR2 reads SQIVND (reference sequence). The CDR3 sequence is 13 residues long. The CDR3 region has the DNA TGTGCCAGTAGTATAGATCCAGGGGATGGCTACACCTTC. It codes for CASSIDPGDGYTF.

J is TRBJ2-6 and V is TRBV14, with a tentative D call TRBD1 (5 bases). With 0 bases removed from V and 0 bases from J, the gap between germline ends came to 6 bases. The germline V gene has CDR1 SGHDN and CDR2 FVKESK. This CDR3 comprises 16 residues. In DNA, the CDR3 is TGTGCCAGCAGCCAAGATGGGGCCTCTGGGGCCAACGTCCTGACTTTC. Translation: CASSQDGASGANVLTF.

The rearrangement links TRBV6-4 to TRBJ2-7; perhaps TRBD2 as D (6 bases). Trimming shortened V by 6 bases and J by 3 bases, and 15 bases separated the two germline ends. CDR3 length equals 14 residues. The germline V gene has CDR1 MRHNA and CDR2 SNTAGT. The DNA for the CDR3 is TGTGCCAGCAGATCCCTAGATAGCGGCTACGAGCAGTACGTC. The encoded protein is CASRSLDSGYEQYV.

The V call is TRBV15, the J call TRBJ2-2; 9 bases fit TRBD1. CDR3 length: 16 amino acids. CDR1 is LNHNV and CDR2 is YYDKDF in the germline V gene (reference sequence). Germline trimming cut 0 bases from V and 4 bases from J; bases unmatched to any gene: 3. CDR3 coding DNA: TGTGCCACCAGCAGAGATCAGGACAGGGGCACCGGGGAGCTGTTTTTT. Protein: CATSRDQDRGTGELFF.

In this sample, this clone turned up a few times. The chain couples TRBV19 to TRBJ2-5, with TRBD2 matching 12 bases. The CDR3 is made up of 15 amino acids. Germline V CDR1 and CDR2: LNHDA, SQIVND (reference sequence). The trim removed 5 bases at V and 5 bases at J, leaving 6 bases unmatched. This CDR3 is CASSPGTSGQETQYF. Written as DNA, the CDR3 is TGTGCCAGTAGTCCCGGGACTAGCGGGCAGGAGACCCAGTACTTC.

The chain couples TRBV19 to TRBJ2-5; 9 bases are a match to TRBD2. V dropped 4 bases and J dropped 3; count of bases not matched to a gene: 0. Germline V lookup: CDR1 LNHDA, CDR2 SQIVND (reference sequence). This CDR3 is 13 amino acids long. The CDR3 DNA follows: TGTGCCAGTAGTAGACTAGCGGAAGAGACCCAGTACTTC. Translating gives CASSRLAEETQYF.

The J gene is TRBJ2-5, the V gene TRBV5-1; D is uncertain. The CDR3 loop spans 13 amino acids. V lost 5 bases to trimming and J lost 4 bases, with 12 bases between them. The germline V gene encodes CDR1 SGHRS and CDR2 YFSETQ. CDR3 in amino acids: CASSPTPSETQYF. The CDR3 nucleotides are TGCGCCAGCAGTCCTACGCCCTCAGAGACCCAGTACTTC.

This clone was recorded only once. The gene calls are TRBV6-5 and TRBJ2-1, with 13 bases aligning to TRBD2. The ends lost 2 bases at V and 8 bases at J; junction bases unmatched: 3. Germline lookup yields CDR1 MNHEY and CDR2 SVGAGI. The CDR3 is 15 amino acids. CDR3 DNA sequence: TGTGCCAGCAGTTACGGGACTAGCGGGGTCTATGAGCAGTTCTTC. This codes for CASSYGTSGVYEQFF.

V is TRBV28 and J is TRBJ1-2; TRBD1 might be the D (5 bases). The germline CDR1 and CDR2 sequences are MDHEN and SYDVKM. The CDR3 consists of 13 residues. V dropped 8 bases and J dropped 1 base, with 11 bases sitting between them. This CDR3 is CASLGEVNYGYTF. CDR3 DNA sequence: TGTGCCAGCCTAGGGGAGGTTAACTATGGCTACACCTTC.

The genes are TRBV5-4 and TRBJ2-7; a possible D gene is TRBD1 (6 bases). Germline assignment: CDR1 SGHNT and CDR2 YYREEE (reference sequence). V was trimmed by 3 bases and J by 4 bases, leaving 11 bases between them. CDR3 length: 13 residues. The CDR3 here is CASSWDKSYEQYV. CDR3 sequence (DNA): TGTGCCAGCAGCTGGGACAAGTCGTACGAGCAGTACGTC.

The chain combines TRBV12-5 with TRBJ2-3, with D perhaps TRBD2 (6 bases). The V and J ends lost 7 bases and 0 bases respectively, with 26 bases between them. Germline values: CDR1 LGHNT, CDR2 FRNRAP. The CDR3 sequence is 19 residues long. This CDR3 is CASATPTRVAGPSTDTQYF. The CDR3 DNA reads TGTGCTAGTGCCACCCCGACTAGAGTGGCGGGGCCGAGCACAGATACGCAGTATTTT.

This chain links TRBV7-9 with TRBJ1-6; D might be TRBD1 (5 bases). CDR1 SEHNR and CDR2 FQNEAQ come from the germline V gene (reference sequence). The germline V and J ends were trimmed by 7 bases and 7 bases, with 17 bases remaining between them. This CDR3 is built from 15 residues. This CDR3 is CASTLSGGENSPLHF. CDR3 nucleotide sequence: TGTGCCAGCACCCTTAGTGGAGGGGAAAATTCACCCCTCCACTTT. Full variable domain (rest looked up from reference TRBV7-9 and TRBJ1-6): DTGVSQNPRHKITKRGQNVTFRCDPISEHNRLYWYRQTLGQGPEFLTYFQNEAQLEKSRLLSDRFSAERPKGSFSTLEIQRTEQGDSAMYLCASTLSGGENSPLHFGNGTRLTVT.

The genes are TRBV7-9 and TRBJ1-6; D uncertain. This CDR3 is 14 amino acids long. V lost 6 bases and J 7 bases, leaving 13 bases between the germline ends. Germline V lookup: CDR1 SEHNR, CDR2 FQNEAQ (reference sequence). The DNA for the CDR3 is TGTGCCAGCAGTCTGATAGAGCGGAATTCACCCCTCCACTTT. This gives the protein CASSLIERNSPLHF.

The count of this clone is one. The rearrangement links TRBV10-3 to TRBJ2-3, with 8 nucleotides matching TRBD2. The CDR3 length is 15 residues. V was pared by 4 bases and J by 0 bases, with 3 bases of the junction left unmatched. CDR1 and CDR2 (germline): ENHRY, SYGVKD. CDR3 residues: CAISGASGSTDTQYF. CDR3 bases: TGTGCCATCAGTGGGGCTAGCGGGAGCACAGATACGCAGTATTTT.

The rearrangement links TRBV7-2 to TRBJ2-1, with a possible D match to TRBD1 (6 bases). Trimming took 5 bases from V and 7 from J, leaving 15 bases between them. Looked up from germline, CDR1 is SGHTA and CDR2 is FQGNSA. The CDR3 is 14 amino acids. The CDR3 loop reads CASSPVTGTNEQFF. DNA of the CDR3: TGTGCCAGCAGCCCGGTCACCGGGACAAATGAGCAGTTCTTC.